The 8 T cell receptor beta chains in this list originate from one sample, sequenced in a study of early T cells in non-severe SARS-CoV-2 infection. MiXCR, applied by TCRdb to the 5' RACE reads, yields one record per CDR3 protein. The table lists 45,000 to 65,000 distinct CDR3 sequences, about 10% of them singletons. Sample: whole blood. The receptors were sampled from an adult who was a healthcare worker with PCR-confirmed SARS-CoV-2 infection or an uninfected control (not recorded which).

This clonotype occurred many times. V and J are TRBV20-1 and TRBJ1-5; the D is unclear. The CDR3 is 14 amino acids. Trimming took off 3 bases at V and 0 bases at J, with 9 bases between the two ends. Germline V gene lookup returns CDR1 DFQATT and CDR2 SNEGSKA (reference sequence). CDR3 nucleotides: TGCAGTGCTAGGAACAGCCTTAGCAATCAGCCCCAGCATTTT. Translation: CSARNSLSNQPQHF.

The chain couples TRBV27 to TRBJ1-2, with D possibly matching TRBD1 (5 bases). CDR1 and CDR2 (germline): MNHEY, SMNVEV (reference sequence). This CDR3 spans 16 amino acids. The ends were cut back, 4 bases at V and 6 bases at J, with 21 bases in the middle. CDR3 DNA: TGTGCCAGCAGTTCGTTCCAGAGGGGTCCCAGGGATGGCTACACCTTC. It translates to CASSSFQRGPRDGYTF.

A few counts support this clonotype. The chain links TRBV4-1 to TRBJ2-1; TRBD1 might be the D (5 bases). V lost 7 bases and J lost 6, with 13 bases in between. The CDR3 is 13 residues long. Germline CDR1 and CDR2: MGHRA and YSYEKL. CDR3 amino acids: CASKLQGSNEQFF. CDR3 coding DNA: TGCGCCAGCAAACTTCAGGGCTCCAATGAGCAGTTCTTC.

This rearrangement joins TRBV29-1 to TRBJ2-1; D remains unclear. Germline assignment: CDR1 SQVTM and CDR2 ANQGSEA. Trimming took 3 bases from V and 7 from J, leaving 7 bases between them. There are 11 residues in the CDR3. The CDR3: CSVDVGNEQFF. CDR3 DNA: TGCAGCGTTGATGTGGGGAATGAGCAGTTCTTC.

Many counts were recorded for this clonotype. This chain uses TRBV20-1 with TRBJ1-6; maybe TRBD1 (5 bases). The V end was cut by 0 bases, the J end by 2 bases, with 14 bases between. This CDR3 is 17 amino acids long. Germline loops: CDR1 DFQATT, CDR2 SNEGSKA (reference sequence). Written as DNA, the CDR3 is TGCAGTGCTAGAGATCCGGGGGAAGGTGCCTATAATTCACCCCTCCACTTT. This sequence encodes CSARDPGEGAYNSPLHF.

J is TRBJ1-5 and V is TRBV2; D is ambiguous. The CDR3 is 12 residues long. Germline CDR1 reads SNHLY; CDR2 reads FYNNEI. Trimming shortened V by 2 bases and J by 6 bases, and 5 bases separated the two germline ends. The CDR3 is CASSEPSQPQHF. CDR3 nucleotide sequence: TGTGCCAGCAGTGAACCTAGTCAGCCCCAGCATTTT.

The chain combines TRBV2 with TRBJ2-3, with 9 bases matching TRBD1. The CDR3 has 14 residues. Germline V gives CDR1 SNHLY, CDR2 FYNNEI. The J segment lost 5 bases and the V segment lost 3 bases, leaving 3 bases of the junction unmatched. As DNA, the CDR3 is TGTGCCAGCAGTGACGGGGGACAGGGAGATACGCAGTATTTT. Amino acid sequence: CASSDGGQGDTQYF. Together with reference TRBV2 and TRBJ2-3, the CDR3 gives the full variable domain: EPEVTQTPSHQVTQMGQEVILRCVPISNHLYFYWYRQILGQKVEFLVSFYNNEISEKSEIFDDQFSVERPDGSNFTLKIRSTKLEDSAMYFCASSDGGQGDTQYFGPGTRLTVL.

This clonotype was seen repeatedly, ten times or more. The chain links TRBV7-3 to TRBJ2-2; possibly TRBD1 for D (6 bases). The germline CDR1 and CDR2 sequences are SGHTA and FQGTGA. Trimming took 5 bases from V and 4 from J, leaving 14 bases between them. This CDR3 has 15 residues. The DNA for the CDR3 is TGTGCCAGCAGCCGCACGGACAGTACCACCGGGGAGCTGTTTTTT. Translated: CASSRTDSTTGELFF.